The 6 T cell receptor beta chains presented below share a single source sample, sequenced in a study of T cells in Graves' hyperthyroidism and ophthalmopathy. The TCR beta CDR3 regions underwent amplification using RNA transcripts as the source. The HTBI primer set drove a first-round RT-PCR of the TCR CDR3. TCRdb analysed the multiplex PCR reads with MiXCR anew, one entry per CDR3 protein. The sample yields 340,000 or so distinct CDR3 sequences, roughly 15% seen once. Sequenced sample: blood. These receptors came from a man aged 25 to 40 with Graves' hyperthyroidism.

This clonotype appeared many times. This chain links TRBV12-3 or TRBV12-4 with TRBJ2-7; D gene unclear. The CDR3 is made up of 14 amino acids. With 3 bases removed from V and 0 bases from J, the gap between germline ends came to 9 bases. CDR3 protein: CASSLSTPSYEQYF. The CDR3 DNA sequence: TGTGCCAGCAGTTTGAGTACCCCCTCCTACGAGCAGTACTTC.

This clonotype was counted between two and nine times. With a much larger clone just one base away, this may be a read error. The rearrangement joins TRBV7-9 to TRBJ2-2; 10 nucleotides match TRBD1. The V gene's germline CDR1 is SEHNR and CDR2 FQNEAQ (reference sequence). The CDR3 consists of 15 residues. J was trimmed by 3 bases and V by 3 bases; bases with no gene match: 1. The CDR3 DNA reads TGTGCCAGCAGCTTCGGGACAGGGGACACCGGGGAGCTGTTTTTT. As protein: CASSFGTGDTGELFF.

The rearrangement joins TRBV9 to TRBJ2-7; TRBD1 matches 12 bases. The CDR3 runs 17 residues. With 4 bases clipped from V and 5 bases from J, the junction kept 13 bases outside the gene matches. Germline CDR1 is SGDLS and CDR2 is YYNGEE. CDR3: CASSPNPGTGGWDEQYF. In nucleotides, the CDR3 is TGTGCCAGCAGCCCGAACCCCGGGACAGGGGGCTGGGACGAGCAGTACTTC. Drawing the rest from reference TRBV9 and TRBJ2-7, the complete variable domain is DSGVTQTPKHLITATGQRVTLRCSPRSGDLSVYWYQQSLDQGLQFLIQYYNGEERAKGNILERFSAQQFPDLHSELNLSSLELGDSALYFCASSPNPGTGGWDEQYFGPGTRLTVT.

The table lists this clonotype with many counts. This rearrangement joins TRBV29-1 to TRBJ2-3, with D unresolved. The CDR3 has 17 residues. Germline V gene sequence: CDR1 SQVTM, CDR2 ANQGSEA. V was cut by 4 bases and J by 2 bases, with 22 bases left in between. The chain's CDR3 is CSVVASSLGIPTDTQYF. CDR3 bases: TGCAGCGTTGTCGCTAGTAGTCTAGGGATTCCCACAGATACGCAGTATTTT.

The V gene is TRBV5-6, the J gene TRBJ2-5, with unresolved D. Trimming took off 1 base at V and 2 bases at J, with 6 bases between the two ends. CDR3 length: 13 residues. Germline CDR1 SGHDT, CDR2 YYEEEE. The CDR3 reads CASSLRLQETQYF. The CDR3 DNA is TGTGCCAGCAGCTTGAGGTTACAAGAGACCCAGTACTTC.

This clonotype was picked up many times. The chain recombines TRBV12-3 or TRBV12-4 with TRBJ2-7; tentative D call: TRBD2 (6 bases). V was clipped by 2 bases and J by 2 bases, with 19 bases between them. The CDR3 length is 17 residues. The DNA for the CDR3 is TGTGCCAGCAGTTTACTAGCGCGAGTCGACGGGACCTACGAGCAGTACTTC. Translation: CASSLLARVDGTYEQYF.